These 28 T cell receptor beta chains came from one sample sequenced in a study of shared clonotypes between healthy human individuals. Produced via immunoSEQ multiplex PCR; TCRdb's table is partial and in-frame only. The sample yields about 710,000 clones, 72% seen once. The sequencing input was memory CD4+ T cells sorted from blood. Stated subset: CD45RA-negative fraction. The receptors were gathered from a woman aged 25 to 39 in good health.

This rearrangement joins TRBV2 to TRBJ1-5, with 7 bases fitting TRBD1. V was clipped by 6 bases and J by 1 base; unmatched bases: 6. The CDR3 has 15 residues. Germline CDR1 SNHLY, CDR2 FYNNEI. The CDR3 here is CASRGGTVSNQPQHF. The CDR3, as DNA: TGTGCCAGCAGAGGGGGGACAGTCAGCAATCAGCCCCAGCATTTT. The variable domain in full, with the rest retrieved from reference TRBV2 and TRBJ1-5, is EPEVTQTPSHQVTQMGQEVILRCVPISNHLYFYWYRQILGQKVEFLVSFYNNEISEKSEIFDDQFSVERPDGSNFTLKIRSTKLEDSAMYFCASRGGTVSNQPQHFGDGTRLSIL.

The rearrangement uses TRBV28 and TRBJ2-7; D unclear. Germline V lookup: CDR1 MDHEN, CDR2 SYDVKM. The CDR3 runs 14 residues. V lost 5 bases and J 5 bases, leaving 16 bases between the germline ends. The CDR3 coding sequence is TGTGCCAGCAGTCCTTCCGACCGTTCCAACGAGCAGTACTTC. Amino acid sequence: CASSPSDRSNEQYF.

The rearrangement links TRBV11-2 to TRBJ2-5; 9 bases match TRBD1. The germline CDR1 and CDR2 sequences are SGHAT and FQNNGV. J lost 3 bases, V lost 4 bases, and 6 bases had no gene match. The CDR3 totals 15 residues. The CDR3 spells CASSYTTGGKETQYF. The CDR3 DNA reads TGTGCCAGCAGCTACACGACAGGGGGAAAAGAGACCCAGTACTTC.

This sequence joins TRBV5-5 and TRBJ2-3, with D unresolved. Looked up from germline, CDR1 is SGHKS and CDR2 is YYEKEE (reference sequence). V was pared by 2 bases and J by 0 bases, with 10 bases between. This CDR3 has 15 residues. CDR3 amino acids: CASSLAPLSTDTQYF. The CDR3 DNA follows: TGTGCCAGCAGCTTAGCACCGTTGAGCACAGATACGCAGTATTTT. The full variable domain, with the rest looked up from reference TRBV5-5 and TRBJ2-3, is DAGVTQSPTHLIKTRGQQVTLRCSPISGHKSVSWYQQVLGQGPQFIFQYYEKEERGRGNFPDRFSARQFPNYSSELNVNALLLGDSALYLCASSLAPLSTDTQYFGPGTRLTVL.

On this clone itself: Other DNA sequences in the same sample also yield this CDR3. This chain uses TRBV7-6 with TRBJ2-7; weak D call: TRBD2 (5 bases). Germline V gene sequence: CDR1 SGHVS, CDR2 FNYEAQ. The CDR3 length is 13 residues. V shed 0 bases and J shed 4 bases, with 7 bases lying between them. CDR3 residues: CASSLADSYEQYF. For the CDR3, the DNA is TGTGCCAGCAGCTTAGCGGACTCATACGAGCAGTACTTC. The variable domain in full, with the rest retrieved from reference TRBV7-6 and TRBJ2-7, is GAGVSQSPRYKVTKRGQDVALRCDPISGHVSLYWYRQALGQGPEFLTYFNYEAQQDKSGLPNDRFSAERPEGSISTLTIQRTEQRDSAMYRCASSLADSYEQYFGPGTRLTVT.

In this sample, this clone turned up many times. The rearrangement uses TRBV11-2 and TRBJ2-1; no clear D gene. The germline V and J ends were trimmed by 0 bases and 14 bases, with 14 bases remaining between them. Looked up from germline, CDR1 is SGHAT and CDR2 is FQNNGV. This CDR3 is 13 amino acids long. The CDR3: CASSLDLGQWEFF. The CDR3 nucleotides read TGTGCCAGCAGCTTAGATCTTGGGCAGTGGGAGTTCTTC.

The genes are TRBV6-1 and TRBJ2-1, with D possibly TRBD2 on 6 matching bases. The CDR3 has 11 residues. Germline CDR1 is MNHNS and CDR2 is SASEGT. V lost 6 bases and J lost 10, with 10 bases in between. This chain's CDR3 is CASSLGGEQFF. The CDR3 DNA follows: TGTGCCAGCAGCCTAGGAGGGGAGCAGTTCTTC.

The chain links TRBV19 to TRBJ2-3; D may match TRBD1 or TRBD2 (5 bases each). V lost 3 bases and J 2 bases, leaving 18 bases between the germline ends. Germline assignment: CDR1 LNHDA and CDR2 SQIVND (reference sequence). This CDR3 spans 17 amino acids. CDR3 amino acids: CASSMTIGAFYTDTQYF. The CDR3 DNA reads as TGTGCCAGTAGTATGACTATTGGGGCTTTCTACACAGATACGCAGTATTTT.

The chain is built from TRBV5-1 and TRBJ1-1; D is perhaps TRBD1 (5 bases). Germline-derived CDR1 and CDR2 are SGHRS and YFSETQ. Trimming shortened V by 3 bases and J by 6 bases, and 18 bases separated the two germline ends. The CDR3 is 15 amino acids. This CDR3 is CASSWASGGTAEAFF. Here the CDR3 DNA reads TGCGCCAGCAGCTGGGCCTCGGGTGGGACGGCTGAAGCTTTCTTT.

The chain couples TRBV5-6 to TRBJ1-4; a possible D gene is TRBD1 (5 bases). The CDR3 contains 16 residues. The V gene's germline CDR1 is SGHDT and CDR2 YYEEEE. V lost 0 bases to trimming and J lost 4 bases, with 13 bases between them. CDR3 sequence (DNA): TGTGCCAGCAGCTTGGCGGGGGGATTAATTAATGAAAAACTGTTTTTT. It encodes CASSLAGGLINEKLFF.

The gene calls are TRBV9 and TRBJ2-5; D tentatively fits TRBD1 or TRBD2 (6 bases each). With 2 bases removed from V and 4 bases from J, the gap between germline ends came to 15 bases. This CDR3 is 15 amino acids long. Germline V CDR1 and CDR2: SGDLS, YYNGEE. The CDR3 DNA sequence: TGTGCCAGCAGCGTGGAAAGGGGGGCTCTAGAGACCCAGTACTTC. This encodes CASSVERGALETQYF.

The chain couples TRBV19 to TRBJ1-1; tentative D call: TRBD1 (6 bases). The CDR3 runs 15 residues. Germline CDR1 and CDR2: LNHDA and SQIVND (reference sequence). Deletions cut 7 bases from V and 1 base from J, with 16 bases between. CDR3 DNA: TGTGCCAGTACAAATCCCGACAGGCAGAACACTGAAGCTTTCTTT. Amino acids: CASTNPDRQNTEAFF.

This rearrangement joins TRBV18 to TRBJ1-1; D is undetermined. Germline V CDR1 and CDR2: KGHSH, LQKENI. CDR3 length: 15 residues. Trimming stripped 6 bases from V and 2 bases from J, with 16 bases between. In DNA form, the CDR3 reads TGTGCCAGCTCTCAAAGTTTCGGGGTCAACACTGAAGCTTTCTTT. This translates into CASSQSFGVNTEAFF.

The CDR3 loop reads CASSLMGPGTGELFF. In nucleotides, the CDR3 is TGCGCCAGCAGCTTGATGGGGCCGGGCACCGGGGAGCTGTTTTTT. J is TRBJ2-2 and V is TRBV5-1; D perhaps matches TRBD1 (5 bases). V was trimmed by 1 base and J by 4 bases, leaving 11 bases between them. This CDR3 is 15 amino acids long. Germline CDR1 SGHRS, CDR2 YFSETQ.

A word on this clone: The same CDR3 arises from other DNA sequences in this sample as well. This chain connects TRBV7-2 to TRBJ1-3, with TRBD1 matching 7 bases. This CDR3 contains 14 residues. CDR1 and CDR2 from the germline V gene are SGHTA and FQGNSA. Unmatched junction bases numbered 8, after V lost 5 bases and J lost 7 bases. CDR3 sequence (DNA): TGTGCCAGCAGCCCACAGGGGAGTGGCAACACCATATATTTT. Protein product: CASSPQGSGNTIYF.

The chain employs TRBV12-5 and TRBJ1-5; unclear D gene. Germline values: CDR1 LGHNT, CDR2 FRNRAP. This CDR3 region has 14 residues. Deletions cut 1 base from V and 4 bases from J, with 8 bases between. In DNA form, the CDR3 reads TGTGCTAGTGGTTTGGCACAAAAAAATCAGCCCCAGCATTTT. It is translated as CASGLAQKNQPQHF.

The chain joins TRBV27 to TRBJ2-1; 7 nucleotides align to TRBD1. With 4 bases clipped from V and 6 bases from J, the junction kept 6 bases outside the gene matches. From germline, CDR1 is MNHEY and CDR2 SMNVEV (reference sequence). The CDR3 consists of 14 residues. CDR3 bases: TGTGCCAGCAGTTCCGGGACAGTCCCCAATGAGCAGTTCTTC. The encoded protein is CASSSGTVPNEQFF.

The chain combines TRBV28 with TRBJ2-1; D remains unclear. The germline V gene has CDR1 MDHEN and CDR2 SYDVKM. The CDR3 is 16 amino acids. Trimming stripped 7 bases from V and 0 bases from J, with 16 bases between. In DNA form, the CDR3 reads TGTGCCAGCAATGTGGGTGGGCCGAGCTCCTACAATGAGCAGTTCTTC. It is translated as CASNVGGPSSYNEQFF.

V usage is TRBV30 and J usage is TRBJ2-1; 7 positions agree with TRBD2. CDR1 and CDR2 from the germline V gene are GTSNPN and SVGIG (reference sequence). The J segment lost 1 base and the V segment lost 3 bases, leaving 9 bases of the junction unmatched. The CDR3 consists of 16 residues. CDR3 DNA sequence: TGTGCCTGGAGCTCCTTGGAAGCGGGATCCTACAATGAGCAGTTCTTC. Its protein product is CAWSSLEAGSYNEQFF.

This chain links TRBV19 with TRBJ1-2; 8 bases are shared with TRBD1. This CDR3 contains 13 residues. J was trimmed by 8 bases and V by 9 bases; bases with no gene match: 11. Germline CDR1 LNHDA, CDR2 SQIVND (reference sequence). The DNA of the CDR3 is TGTGCCAGCCGCGGACAGGGTCTGTGGGGCTACACCTTC. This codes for CASRGQGLWGYTF. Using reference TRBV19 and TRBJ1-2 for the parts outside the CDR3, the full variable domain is DGGITQSPKYLFRKEGQNVTLSCEQNLNHDAMYWYRQDPGQGLRLIYYSQIVNDFQKGDIAEGYSVSREKKESFPLTVTSAQKNPTAFYLCASRGQGLWGYTFGSGTRLTVV.

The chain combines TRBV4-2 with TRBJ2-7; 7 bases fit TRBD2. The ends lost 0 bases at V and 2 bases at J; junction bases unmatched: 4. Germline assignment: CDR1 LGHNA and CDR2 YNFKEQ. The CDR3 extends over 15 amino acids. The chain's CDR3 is CASSQEPAGPYEQYF. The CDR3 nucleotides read TGTGCCAGCAGCCAAGAACCAGCGGGGCCCTACGAGCAGTACTTC.

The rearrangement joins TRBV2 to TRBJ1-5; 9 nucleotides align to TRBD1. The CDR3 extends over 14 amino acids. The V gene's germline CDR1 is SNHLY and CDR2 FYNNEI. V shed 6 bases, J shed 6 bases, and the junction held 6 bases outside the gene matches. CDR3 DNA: TGTGCCAGCAGCGAACAGGGGGCAGTTCAGCCCCAGCATTTT. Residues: CASSEQGAVQPQHF.

CDR3 nucleotides: TGTGCCACCAGCGGGGGCCAGTCCTACAATGAGCAGTTCTTC. This translates into CATSGGQSYNEQFF. The chain links TRBV15 to TRBJ2-1; D is perhaps TRBD1 (6 bases). The V end lost 5 bases, the J end lost 1 base, and 9 bases lay between the germline ends. This CDR3 is 14 amino acids long. Germline lookup yields CDR1 LNHNV and CDR2 YYDKDF (reference sequence).

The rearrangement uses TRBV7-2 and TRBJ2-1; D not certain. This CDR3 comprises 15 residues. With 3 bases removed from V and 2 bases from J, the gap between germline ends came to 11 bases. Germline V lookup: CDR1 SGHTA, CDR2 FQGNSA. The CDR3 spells CASSFRDWAYNEQFF. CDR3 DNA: TGTGCCAGCAGCTTCCGAGACTGGGCCTACAATGAGCAGTTCTTC.

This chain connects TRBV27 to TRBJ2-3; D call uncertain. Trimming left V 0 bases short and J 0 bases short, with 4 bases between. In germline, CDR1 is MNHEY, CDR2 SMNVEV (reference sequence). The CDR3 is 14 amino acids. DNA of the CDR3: TGTGCCAGCAGTTTATCTAGAAGCACAGATACGCAGTATTTT. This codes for CASSLSRSTDTQYF.

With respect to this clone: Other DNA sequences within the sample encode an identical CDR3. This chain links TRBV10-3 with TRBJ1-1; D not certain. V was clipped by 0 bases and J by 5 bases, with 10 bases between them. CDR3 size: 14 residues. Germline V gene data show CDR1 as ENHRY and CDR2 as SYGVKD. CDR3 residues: CAISESARGTEAFF. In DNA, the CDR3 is TGTGCCATCAGTGAGTCGGCGCGGGGAACTGAAGCTTTCTTT.

Here the CDR3 DNA reads TGCGCCAGCAGCTTGGGGACAGGGGGCAAAGAGACCCAGTACTTC. Its translation is CASSLGTGGKETQYF. This sequence joins TRBV5-1 and TRBJ2-5; 11 bases are shared with TRBD1. CDR3 length: 15 residues. V was pared by 0 bases and J by 3 bases, with 1 base of the junction left unmatched. Per the germline V gene, CDR1 is SGHRS and CDR2 is YFSETQ.

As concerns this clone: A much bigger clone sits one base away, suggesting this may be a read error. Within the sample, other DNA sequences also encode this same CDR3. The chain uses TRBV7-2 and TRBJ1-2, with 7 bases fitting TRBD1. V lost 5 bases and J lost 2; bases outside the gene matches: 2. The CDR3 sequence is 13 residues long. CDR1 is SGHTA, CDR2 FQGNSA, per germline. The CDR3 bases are TGTGCCAGCAGCCTGGGACAGAACTATGGCTACACCTTC. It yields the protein CASSLGQNYGYTF.